This T cell receptor (beta chain) was identified in a study of shared clonotypes between healthy human individuals. Findings and caveats of the study: Larger richness was generally estimated for naive than memory subsets.

The germline V gene encodes CDR1 SGHNT and CDR2 YENEEA. The CDR3 covers 11 residues. V lost 4 bases and J lost 3, with 4 bases in between. The assay was immunoSEQ multiplex PCR, and TCRdb's table has in-frame clones only and misses some. The data show roughly 680,000 clones, just under 75% seen once. Remarks on this clone: Antigen specificity is unknown. Given a much more abundant clone one base away, this may be a read error.

The source is a young woman in good health. The chain carries TRBV11-3 and TRBJ2-7; D call uncertain. Sample: memory CD4+ T cells sorted from blood. Subset reported: CD45RA-negative fraction. The CDR3 coding sequence is TGTGCCAGCAGCTACTACTACGAGCAGTACTTC. This gives the protein CASSYYYEQYF. The full variable domain, its missing parts supplied by reference TRBV11-3 and TRBJ2-7, is EAGVVQSPRYKIIEKKQPVAFWCNPISGHNTLYWYLQNLGQGPELLIRYENEEAVDDSQLPKDRFSAERLKGVDSTLKIQPAELGDSAVYLCASSYYYEQYFGPGTRLTVT.